The rows below give T cell receptor beta chains drawn from one sample of a study of beta chain features in type 1 diabetes. Some clones are missing from TCRdb's copy, which holds only in-frame ones; the method was immunoSEQ multiplex PCR. In the table there are some 270,000 clones, roughly 14% of which are singletons. Sequencing was carried out using naive CD4+ T cells from blood. These receptors were collected from a woman in her thirties or forties in good health. Each CDR3 is given with its conserved first and last residue. The D gene is left open where the match is weak. Not all rows give a size; the values are once, few, many and, for expanded clones, a class.

J gene | D gene | clone size | V gene | CDR3 DNA | CDR3 protein
TRBJ2-7 | . | few | TRBV6-5 | TGTGCCAGCAGACCCACCAGCTCCTACGAGCAGTACTTC | CASRPTSSYEQYF
TRBJ1-2 | TRBD1 | few | TRBV25-1 | TGTGCCAGCAGTGCAAGACGACAGGGACATGGCTACACCTTC | CASSARRQGHGYTF
TRBJ1-1 | . | . | TRBV27 | TGTGCCAGCAGTTTATCTTCGGGAAGAGACACTGAAGCTTTCTTT | CASSLSSGRDTEAFF
TRBJ1-1 | TRBD1 | few | TRBV9 | TGTGCCAGCGAGACAGGGGATTTAACGAACACTGAAGCTTTCTTT | CASETGDLTNTEAFF
TRBJ1-6 | TRBD1 | . | TRBV19 | TGTGCCAGTATGGACAGGGAACAATCACCCCTCCACTTT | CASMDREQSPLHF
TRBJ1-1 | . | . | TRBV9 | TGTGCCAGCAGCGTGGCAGGAATGAACACTGAAGCTTTCTTT | CASSVAGMNTEAFF
TRBJ1-1 | . | . | TRBV6-4 | TGTGCCAGCAGTGACTCTCTGGGGGGGAGAGCTTTCTTT | CASSDSLGGRAFF
TRBJ2-7 | . | few | TRBV11-2 | TGTGCCAGCAGCCCGCCTGGGCGGGCACGGAGCGAGCAGTACTTC | CASSPPGRARSEQYF
TRBJ2-1 | . | few | TRBV9 | TGTGCCAGCAGCGTAGACGGGGGCTCCTACAATGAGCAGTTCTTC | CASSVDGGSYNEQFF
TRBJ2-1 | . | . | TRBV4-1 | TGCGCCAGCAGCCAAGCGGACACCGGGACTCGGACCTACAATGAGCAGTTCTTC | CASSQADTGTRTYNEQFF
TRBJ2-4 | . | few | TRBV9 | TGTGCCAGCAGCGTAGGGCGAGGGGGAAGAGACATTCAGTACTTC | CASSVGRGGRDIQYF
TRBJ1-1 | TRBD1 | . | TRBV2 | TGTGCCAGCAGGGGACAGCTGAACACTGAAGCTTTCTTT | CASRGQLNTEAFF
TRBJ2-7 | . | few | TRBV11-2 | TGTGCCAGCAGCTTTCGGCCCCGACGGGACTCCTCCTACGAGCAGTACTTC | CASSFRPRRDSSYEQYF
TRBJ1-4 | TRBD1 | few | TRBV5-1 | TGCGCCAGCAGCCGGGACAGGGGAGCTGCAACTAATGAAAAACTGTTTTTT | CASSRDRGAATNEKLFF
TRBJ1-5 | . | . | TRBV27 | TGTGCCAGCAGTTCCGAGGTCAATCAGCCCCAGCATTTT | CASSSEVNQPQHF
TRBJ2-7 | . | . | TRBV27 | TGTGCCAGCAGTTCCTCTGCAGGAGGGACCTACGAGCAGTACTTC | CASSSSAGGTYEQYF
TRBJ1-3 | . | few | TRBV6-6 | TGTGCCAGCAATAGGGAGGAATCGGGCTCTGGAAACACCATATATTTT | CASNREESGSGNTIYF
TRBJ2-3 | TRBD1 | few | TRBV10-1 | TGCGCCAGCAGTGTATCGGGACAGGGCGCAGATACGCAGTATTTT | CASSVSGQGADTQYF
TRBJ2-7 | . | few | TRBV10-3 | TGTGCCATCAGTGACCCCCCTCAGGGCTCCTACGAGCAGTACTTC | CAISDPPQGSYEQYF
TRBJ2-3 | . | few | TRBV21-1 | TGTGCCAGCACCGAGACACCAAGCACAGATACGCAGTATTTT | CASTETPSTDTQYF
TRBJ2-1 | TRBD2 | . | TRBV27 | TGTGCCAGCCGCGGGGGAAGCTCCTACAATGAGCAGTTCTTC | CASRGGSSYNEQFF
TRBJ2-1 | . | . | TRBV10-3 | TGTGCCATCAGGGGGGGTAAAAATGAGCAGTTCTTC | CAIRGGKNEQFF
TRBJ2-7 | . | . | TRBV6-1 | TGTGCCAGCGGCCCCACGCAGAATATCTACGAGCAGTACTTC | CASGPTQNIYEQYF
TRBJ1-1 | . | few | TRBV2 | TGTGCCAGCAGTGGTTTCAGGGGGAACACTGAAGCTTTCTTT | CASSGFRGNTEAFF
TRBJ2-7 | . | . | TRBV15 | TGTGCCACCAGCAGAGATCTGGACAGAGTCTACGAGCAGTACTTC | CATSRDLDRVYEQYF
TRBJ2-7 | . | . | TRBV21-1 | TGTGCCAGCTGTGCAGGTACCTACGAGCAGTACTTC | CASCAGTYEQYF
TRBJ2-3 | . | . | TRBV4-3 | TGCGCCAGCAGCCAACTGTGGGGGGGCACAGATACGCAGTATTTT | CASSQLWGGTDTQYF
TRBJ2-5 | TRBD1 | few | TRBV28 | TGTGCCAGCGTTAAGGGGGACAGGGCCCAAGAGACCCAGTACTTC | CASVKGDRAQETQYF
TRBJ2-7 | TRBD1 | few | TRBV5-1 | TGCGCCAGCACCAACAGAGGGACAGGGATCTACGAGCAGTACTTC | CASTNRGTGIYEQYF
TRBJ2-1 | . | few | TRBV7-2 | TGTGCCAGCAGCCAAACCGGACTAAACAAGAATGAGCAGTTCTTC | CASSQTGLNKNEQFF
TRBJ2-7 | TRBD1 | . | TRBV29-1 | TGCAGCGTTGGTGCAGGGGGTCGCGAGCAGTACTTC | CSVGAGGREQYF
TRBJ1-6 | . | . | TRBV5-5 | TGTGCCAGCAGCTTGGGAAGCGGGGGAGACTCACCCCTCCACTTT | CASSLGSGGDSPLHF
TRBJ1-1 | . | . | TRBV9 | TGTGCCAGCAGCGTAGTATCTCGGACTGAAGCTTTCTTT | CASSVVSRTEAFF
TRBJ1-2 | . | few | TRBV2 | TGTGCCAGCAGTGCCCGGACAGTCTATGGCTACACCTTC | CASSARTVYGYTF
TRBJ1-1 | . | few | TRBV5-1 | TGCGCCAGTATCTCAGGGGATGACACTGAAGCTTTCTTT | CASISGDDTEAFF
TRBJ1-1 | . | . | TRBV7-6 | TGTGCCAGCAGCTTAACAGAGAACACTGAAGCTTTCTTT | CASSLTENTEAFF
TRBJ2-1 | . | few | TRBV7-9 | TGTGCCAGCAGCGCTAGAGGGAGCTCCTACAATGAGCAGTTCTTC | CASSARGSSYNEQFF
TRBJ2-1 | . | . | TRBV5-1 | TGCGCCAGCAGCTTGGGTCAGGCCATCTCCTACAATGAGCAGTTCTTC | CASSLGQAISYNEQFF
TRBJ2-3 | . | few | TRBV29-1 | TGCAGCGTTCGAGGGGGAGACACAGATACGCAGTATTTT | CSVRGGDTDTQYF
TRBJ1-1 | . | . | TRBV7-2 | TGTGCCAGCAGCTCACAGGGTGGGACTGAAGCTTTCTTT | CASSSQGGTEAFF
TRBJ2-3 | TRBD2 | few | TRBV5-1 | TGCGCCAGCAGGGTGGCGGGGGATGGTACGCAGTATTTT | CASRVAGDGTQYF
TRBJ2-7 | TRBD2 | few | TRBV5-6 | TGTGCCAGCAGCCGCGGACTAGCGGGGGGCTACGAGCAGTACTTC | CASSRGLAGGYEQYF
TRBJ1-1 | . | . | TRBV29-1 | TGCAGCGTTGAGGGGGAGGCAGGGATGAACACTGAAGCTTTCTTT | CSVEGEAGMNTEAFF
TRBJ2-7 | . | few | TRBV7-9 | TGTGCCAGCAGCTTTCAGACCGACAGCTACGAGCAGTACTTC | CASSFQTDSYEQYF
TRBJ1-1 | TRBD1 | . | TRBV4-3 | TGCGCCAGCAGCCATCCGGGACAGGGTCTTAGGGCTTTCTTT | CASSHPGQGLRAFF
TRBJ2-2 | . | . | TRBV9 | TGTGCCAGCAGCCCCCCGGGCACAGCCGGAGGGGTCGGGGAGCTGTTTTTT | CASSPPGTAGGVGELFF
TRBJ2-5 | TRBD1 | few | TRBV9 | TGTGCCAGCAGCTTACAGGACAGGGGGGAAGAGACCCAGTACTTC | CASSLQDRGEETQYF
TRBJ1-6 | TRBD1 | once | TRBV2 | TGTGCCAGCAGCCCCACCGGGACAGGAAGCTCCTATAATTCACCCCTCCACTTT | CASSPTGTGSSYNSPLHF
TRBJ2-5 | . | . | TRBV6-6 | TGTGGCTGCACAAGGCAGGGGGGAGAGACCCAGTACTTC | CGCTRQGGETQYF
TRBJ1-2 | TRBD1 | . | TRBV6-5 | TGTGCCACAGCCCGGGACAGGGATGGGGGCTACACCTTC | CATARDRDGGYTF
TRBJ1-2 | . | . | TRBV2 | TGTGCCAGACGGGTCCTAGCTAACTATGGCTACACCTTC | CARRVLANYGYTF
TRBJ2-2 | TRBD1 | . | TRBV29-1 | TGCAGCGTTCAAACGGGACAGGGAGGCACCGGGGAGCTGTTTTTT | CSVQTGQGGTGELFF
TRBJ2-7 | . | few | TRBV2 | TGTGCCAGCAGTGCTACAGGGTCGTCCGAGCAGTACTTC | CASSATGSSEQYF